Listed here are 14 T cell receptor beta chains from one sample, sequenced in a study of blood T cell repertoires in COVID-19. Profiling relied on immunoSEQ multiplex PCR, and the TCRdb table lists in-frame clones only, not all of them. The profile shows 80,000 to 95,000 clones, about 85% of them singletons. Sequenced: peripheral blood. The receptors derive from a woman between 45 and 65 years old with active or convalescent COVID-19.

Here the CDR3 DNA reads TGTGCCAGCAGTTCGATCGATGGACTAGCGGGGGTTAGCAATGAGCAGTTCTTC. It translates to CASSSIDGLAGVSNEQFF. The V gene is TRBV6-2 or TRBV6-3, the J gene TRBJ2-1, with 13 positions matching TRBD2. The CDR3 runs 18 residues. With 4 bases clipped from V and 6 bases from J, the junction kept 12 bases outside the gene matches. Germline CDR1 is MNHEY and CDR2 is SVGEGT.

CDR3 coding DNA: TGTGCCAGCAGCCAACAGGTGGGTGTCACTGAAGCTTTCTTT. Amino acid sequence: CASSQQVGVTEAFF. The rearrangement joins TRBV3-1 (or the pseudogene TRBV3-2) to TRBJ1-1; D is ambiguous. The V gene lost 2 bases and the J gene lost 4 bases, with 11 bases spanning the gap. Germline V gives CDR1 LGHDT, CDR2 YNNKEL (reference sequence). The CDR3 has 14 amino acids.

This sequence joins TRBV27 and TRBJ2-5; a weak D match, TRBD2 (6 bases). The germline V gene encodes CDR1 MNHEY and CDR2 SMNVEV (reference sequence). The V end was cut by 6 bases, the J end by 4 bases, with 15 bases between. This CDR3 has 14 amino acids. CDR3 coding DNA: TGTGCCAGCAGGGGGGTACTCGGGGGAGAGACCCAGTACTTC. Translated, it gives CASRGVLGGETQYF.

This sequence joins TRBV30 and TRBJ1-2; 8 nucleotides align to TRBD1. Germline V gene lookup returns CDR1 GTSNPN and CDR2 SVGIG (reference sequence). CDR3 length equals 13 residues. V lost 2 bases to trimming and J lost 8 bases; unmatched junction nucleotides: 7. The CDR3 loop is CAWSSQGAGGYTF. The CDR3 DNA reads as TGTGCCTGGAGTTCGCAGGGGGCGGGGGGCTACACCTTC.

The chain combines TRBV5-4 with TRBJ2-2; 10 nucleotides match TRBD2. The CDR3 extends over 15 amino acids. Germline V gene lookup returns CDR1 SGHNT and CDR2 YYREEE (reference sequence). V shed 4 bases and J 4 bases; nucleotides not matched to a gene: 4. CDR3 in DNA: TGTGCCAGCAGCCCCGGGACTAGCGTCACCGGGGAGCTGTTTTTT. Translating gives CASSPGTSVTGELFF.

This CDR3 is CATSSFRGDQPQHF. The CDR3 coding sequence is TGTGCCACCAGCAGCTTCAGGGGAGATCAGCCCCAGCATTTT. The gene calls are TRBV15 and TRBJ1-5; possible D gene TRBD1, 6 bases. CDR3 length: 14 amino acids. V lost 3 bases, J lost 5 bases, and 11 bases lay in between. Looked up from germline, CDR1 is LNHNV and CDR2 is YYDKDF (reference sequence).

V is TRBV5-6 and J is TRBJ2-1; 8 bases fit TRBD1. The J segment lost 4 bases and the V segment lost 5 bases, leaving 8 bases of the junction unmatched. CDR3 size: 15 residues. From germline, CDR1 is SGHDT and CDR2 YYEEEE. The CDR3 loop reads CASRWRGTGYNEQFF. DNA for the CDR3: TGTGCCAGCAGGTGGCGTGGGACAGGATACAATGAGCAGTTCTTC.

This sequence joins TRBV18 and TRBJ1-2; 8 bases fit TRBD1. The germline V gene has CDR1 KGHSH and CDR2 LQKENI. V lost 3 bases to trimming and J lost 7 bases; unmatched junction nucleotides: 7. CDR3 length: 14 residues. The CDR3 DNA follows: TGTGCCAGCTCACCGAATGGACAGGGAGGTGGCTACACCTTC. This sequence encodes CASSPNGQGGGYTF.

The CDR3 protein is CASSEDRGLNQPQHF. The DNA of the CDR3 is TGTGCCAGTAGCGAGGACAGGGGGTTAAATCAGCCCCAGCATTTT. The J gene is TRBJ1-5, the V gene TRBV19; 10 positions agree with TRBD1. The junction had 6 bases not matched to a gene; V was cut back by 6 bases and J by 4 bases. The CDR3 sequence is 15 residues long. CDR1 LNHDA and CDR2 SQIVND come from the germline V gene (reference sequence).

V and J are TRBV21-1 and TRBJ1-5. TRBV21-1 is described as a pseudogene. CDR3 length equals 12 residues. DNA of the CDR3: TGTGCCGGAGGGGCCGCCGGGCAGCCCCAGCATTTT. It specifies CAGGAAGQPQHF.

This chain uses TRBV6-2 or TRBV6-3 with TRBJ1-3; 7 bases align to TRBD1. CDR3 length: 17 residues. Germline V gives CDR1 MNHEY, CDR2 SVGEGT. Trimming removed 4 bases from V and 0 bases from J; junction bases left unmatched: 9. The CDR3 DNA reads as TGTGCCAGCAGTTCAGGGACAGTTGCATCCTCTGGAAACACCATATATTTT. Amino acids: CASSSGTVASSGNTIYF.

CDR3 nucleotide sequence: TGTGCCAGCAGTGACAGACTACTTAGCACAGATACGCAGTATTTT. This codes for CASSDRLLSTDTQYF. The chain recombines TRBV2 with TRBJ2-3, with D maybe TRBD2 (5 bases). Germline assignment: CDR1 SNHLY and CDR2 FYNNEI. The ends were cut back, 3 bases at V and 0 bases at J, with 10 bases in the middle. The length of the CDR3 is 15 residues.

The gene calls are TRBV7-2 and TRBJ1-4; D is perhaps TRBD1 (5 bases). V was clipped by 1 base and J by 5 bases, with 17 bases between them. Looked up from germline, CDR1 is SGHTA and CDR2 is FQGNSA. This CDR3 region has 17 residues. CDR3 nucleotides: TGTGCCAGCAGCTTAGAGGGACTTGGCGGTAGGAATGAAAAACTGTTTTTT. Its protein is CASSLEGLGGRNEKLFF.

This chain links TRBV6-2 or TRBV6-3 with TRBJ1-3, with TRBD1 identical over 7 bases. CDR3 length equals 17 residues. The germline CDR1 and CDR2 sequences are MNHEY and SVGEGT. Trimming took 0 bases from V and 7 from J; bases not matched to a gene: 12. CDR3 in amino acids: CASSYSTGMTGKNTIYF. CDR3 in DNA: TGTGCCAGCAGTTACTCGACGGGGATGACAGGGAAGAACACCATATATTTT.